In its sample, the clone carrying this T cell receptor (beta chain) was seen once. Its cognate antigen is unknown. Exclusion applied to patients with autoimmune disease history or systemic immunosuppression. Generated by immunoSEQ multiplex PCR, the TCRdb table keeps only in-frame clones and is missing some. Of 45,000 to 60,000 clones in the sample, 80% to 90% were seen once. CDR1 and CDR2 (germline): SGHTA, FQGNSA. J lost 4 bases, V lost 2 bases, and 0 bases had no gene match. The CDR3 runs 13 residues. This specimen comes from a study of OX40 agonist ivuxolimab in advanced cancers. About the study: All patients had ivuxolimab intravenously every 2 weeks at 0.01 to 10 mg/kg. Study findings and constraints: Circulating CD4+ and CD8+ T cells showed clonal expansion by week 6 at 0.1 to 3.0 mg/kg.

Material: CD4+ or CD8+ T cells sorted from blood, obtained in a trial of the OX40 agonist ivuxolimab. V usage is TRBV7-2 and J usage is TRBJ1-1, with 8 bases matching TRBD1. The sequence derives from an adult with an advanced solid tumor such as melanoma, head and neck, liver or kidney cancer. The CDR3 reads CASSLTGGTEAFF. CDR3 coding DNA: TGTGCCAGCAGCTTAACAGGGGGCACTGAAGCTTTCTTT.